A selection of T cell receptor beta chains follows, all from one sample in a study of T cells in Graves' hyperthyroidism and ophthalmopathy. TCRdb used MiXCR to reprocess the multiplex PCR reads, holding one entry per CDR3 protein. The sample lists around 340,000 distinct CDR3 sequences, 18% occurring once. Sequencing was carried out using blood. The receptors were gathered from a woman between 45 and 65 years old with Graves' hyperthyroidism. Each CDR3 is given with its conserved first and last residue. The order of the fields is V gene, J gene, CDR3 protein.

v_gene: TRBV18; j_gene: TRBJ2-1; CDR3aa: CASSPPGLAGGNEQFF
v_gene: TRBV3-1; j_gene: TRBJ1-6; CDR3aa: CASSQGQGRNSPLHF
v_gene: TRBV11-2; j_gene: TRBJ2-5; CDR3aa: CASSPPGTGGRETQYF
v_gene: TRBV12-3/TRBV12-4; j_gene: TRBJ1-1; CDR3aa: CASIQTGANTEAFF
v_gene: TRBV19; j_gene: TRBJ1-1; CDR3aa: CASIDPTGGDTEAFF
v_gene: TRBV10-3; j_gene: TRBJ1-1; CDR3aa: CAISESEAMNTEAFF
v_gene: TRBV5-1; j_gene: TRBJ2-2; CDR3aa: CASSTPRGGENTGELFF
v_gene: TRBV20-1; j_gene: TRBJ2-1; CDR3aa: CSARTGLAGLNEQFF
v_gene: TRBV5-1; j_gene: TRBJ2-7; CDR3aa: CASSPRDRVSSPYEQYF
v_gene: TRBV11-1; j_gene: TRBJ2-5; CDR3aa: CASSSAGVTPDHQETQYF